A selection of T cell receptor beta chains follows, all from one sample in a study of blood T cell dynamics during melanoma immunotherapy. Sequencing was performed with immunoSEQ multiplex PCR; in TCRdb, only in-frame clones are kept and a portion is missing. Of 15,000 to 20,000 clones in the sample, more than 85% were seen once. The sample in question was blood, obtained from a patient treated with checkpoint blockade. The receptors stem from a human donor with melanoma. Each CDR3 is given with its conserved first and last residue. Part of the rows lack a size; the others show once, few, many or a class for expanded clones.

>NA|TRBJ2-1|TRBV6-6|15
CASSSGTATYNEQFF
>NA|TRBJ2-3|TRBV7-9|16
CASSLTAGGGTDTQYF
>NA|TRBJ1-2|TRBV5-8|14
CASSLVGVSYGYTF
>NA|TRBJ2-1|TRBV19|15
CASSEDSRLYNEQFF
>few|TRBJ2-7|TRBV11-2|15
CASSLSPQGTYEQYF
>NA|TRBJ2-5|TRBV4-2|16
CASSQEGGGARETQYF
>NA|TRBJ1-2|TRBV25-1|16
CASSEYPLTANYGYTF
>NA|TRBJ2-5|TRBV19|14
CASSRGQGKETQYF
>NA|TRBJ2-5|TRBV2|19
CASSERNGPSGRARETQYF
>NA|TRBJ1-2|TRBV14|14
CASSQGDGFGGYTF
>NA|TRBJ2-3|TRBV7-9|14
CASSPRGATDTQYF
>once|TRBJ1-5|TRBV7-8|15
CASSWGGQGHQPQHF
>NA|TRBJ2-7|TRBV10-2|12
CASSPGRYEQYF
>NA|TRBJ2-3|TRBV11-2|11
CASSLSDTQYF
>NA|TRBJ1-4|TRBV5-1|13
CASSLGRDRQLFF
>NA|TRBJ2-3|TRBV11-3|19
CASSSGRLAGGPSTDTQYF
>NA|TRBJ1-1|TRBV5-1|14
CASSRGGDGTEAFF
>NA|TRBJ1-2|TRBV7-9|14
CASSLGDSSNGYTF
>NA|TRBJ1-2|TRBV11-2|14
CASSPGGTHYGYTF